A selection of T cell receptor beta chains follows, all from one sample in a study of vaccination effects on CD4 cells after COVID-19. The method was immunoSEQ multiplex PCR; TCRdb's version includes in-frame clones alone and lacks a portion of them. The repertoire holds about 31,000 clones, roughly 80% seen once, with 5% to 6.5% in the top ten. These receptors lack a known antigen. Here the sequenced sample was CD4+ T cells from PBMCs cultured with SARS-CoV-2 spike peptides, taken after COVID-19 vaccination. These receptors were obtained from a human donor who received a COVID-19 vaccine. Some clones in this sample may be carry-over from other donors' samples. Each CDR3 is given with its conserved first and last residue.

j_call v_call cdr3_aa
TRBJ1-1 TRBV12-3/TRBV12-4 CASSWGRVKAFF
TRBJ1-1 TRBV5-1 CASDRGQGNTEAFF
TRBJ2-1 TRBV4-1 CASSQAGLSYNEQFF
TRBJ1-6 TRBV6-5 CASSYLGQGNNSPLHF
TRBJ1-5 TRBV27 CASSRDRGGNQPQHF
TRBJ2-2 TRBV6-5 CASRPGGTNTGELFF
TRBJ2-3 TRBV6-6 CASSNTRTGGDTQYF
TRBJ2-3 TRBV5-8 CASPTWDRHTDTQYF
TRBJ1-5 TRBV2 CASSSQGSNQPQHF
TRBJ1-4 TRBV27 CASSFWGRSEKLFF
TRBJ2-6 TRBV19 CASSIQHTGANVLTF
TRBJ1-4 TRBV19 CASALQGTNEKLFF
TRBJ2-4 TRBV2 CASRADQNIQYF
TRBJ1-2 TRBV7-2 CASSSGQGTPRGYTF
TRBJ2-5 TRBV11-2 CASAGVIQETQYF
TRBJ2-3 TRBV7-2 CASSPDYLRTDTQYF
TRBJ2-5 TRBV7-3 CASSLNIGETQYF
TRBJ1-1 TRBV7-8 CASSTGQGGGTEAFF
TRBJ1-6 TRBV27 CASSHRGRGSPLHF
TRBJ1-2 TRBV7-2 CASNPTGTYGYTF
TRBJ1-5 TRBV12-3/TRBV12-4 CASSRTGGQPQHF
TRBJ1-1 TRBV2 CASSWTGSTEAFF
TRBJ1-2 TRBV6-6 CASSWEINYGYTF
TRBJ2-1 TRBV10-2 CASSGQGSSYNEQFF
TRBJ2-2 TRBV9 CASSVSGGKDTGELFF
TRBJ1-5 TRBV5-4 CASSLVFGRPDQPQHF
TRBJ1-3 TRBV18 CASSPQFGGSGNTIYF
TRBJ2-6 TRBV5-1 CASSGGFVGTGANVLTF
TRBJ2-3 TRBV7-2 CASSLRPVQDTQYF